The rows below give T cell receptor beta chains drawn from one sample of a study of identical twins. TCRdb independently ran MiXCR on the 5' RACE reads; one entry per CDR3 protein. The sample includes a few hundred thousand distinct CDR3 sequences, roughly 10% seen only once; the top ten take less than 12%. Sequenced input: memory T cells sorted from blood. The source is a man aged 45-65 years in good health. Both conserved end residues are part of each CDR3. Fields, in order: CDR3 protein, CDR3 DNA, V gene, J gene, D gene, clone size. The D gene is left open where the match is weak. Size is omitted from some rows. Given values are once, few, many or a class for expanded clones.

CDR3: CATSRGTSLTLQETQYF
DNA: TGTGCCACCAGCAGAGGGACTAGCCTAACCCTACAAGAGACCCAGTACTTC
V: TRBV15
J: TRBJ2-5
D: TRBD2
size: .

CDR3: CASTLGQGDQPQHF
DNA: TGTGCCAGCACCCTGGGACAGGGGGATCAGCCCCAGCATTTT
V: TRBV7-2
J: TRBJ1-5
D: TRBD1
size: many

CDR3: CASSFRTENTGELFF
DNA: TGTGCCAGCAGCTTTCGGACAGAGAACACCGGGGAGCTGTTTTTT
V: TRBV5-4
J: TRBJ2-2
D: .
size: few

CDR3: CASSLAQGLKGYTF
DNA: TGTGCCAGCAGTTTAGCTCAGGGGCTGAAAGGCTACACCTTC
V: TRBV12-3/TRBV12-4
J: TRBJ1-2
D: .
size: few

CDR3: CASSAAGISGNTIYF
DNA: TGCGCCAGCAGCGCCGCAGGGATTTCTGGAAACACCATATATTTT
V: TRBV5-1
J: TRBJ1-3
D: .
size: .

CDR3: CASKYGYWGFGYTF
DNA: TGTGCCAGCAAGTATGGCTATTGGGGCTTCGGCTACACCTTC
V: TRBV28
J: TRBJ1-2
D: .
size: few

CDR3: CASSSGLANQPQHF
DNA: TGTGCCAGCAGCTCCGGACTCGCGAATCAGCCCCAGCATTTT
V: TRBV6-1
J: TRBJ1-5
D: .
size: many

CDR3: CASSGGGGREGYTF
DNA: TGCGCCAGCAGCGGGGGGGGCGGCCGGGAAGGCTACACCTTC
V: TRBV4-1
J: TRBJ1-2
D: .
size: .

CDR3: CASSQNERRPGTGELFF
DNA: TGTGCCAGCAGCCAAAATGAACGGCGGCCTGGGACCGGGGAGCTGTTTTTT
V: TRBV7-2
J: TRBJ2-2
D: .
size: .

CDR3: CASNLDQPRETQYF
DNA: TGCGCCAGCAATTTGGACCAGCCGCGCGAGACCCAGTACTTC
V: TRBV5-1
J: TRBJ2-5
D: .
size: few

CDR3: CAISGSDYNEQFF
DNA: TGTGCCATCAGTGGCTCAGACTACAATGAGCAGTTCTTC
V: TRBV10-3
J: TRBJ2-1
D: .
size: .

CDR3: CSASTGAYEQYF
DNA: TGCAGTGCTAGTACTGGGGCCTACGAGCAGTACTTC
V: TRBV20-1
J: TRBJ2-7
D: .
size: many

CDR3: CASSLQGLIYGYTF
DNA: TGTGCCAGCAGTTTACAGGGGCTTATCTATGGCTACACCTTC
V: TRBV28
J: TRBJ1-2
D: .
size: few

CDR3: CASSHRDGRDTQYF
DNA: TGTGCCAGCAGTCACCGGGACGGTAGAGATACGCAGTATTTT
V: TRBV6-2/TRBV6-3
J: TRBJ2-3
D: .
size: many

CDR3: CASREGFTGELFF
DNA: TGCGCCAGCAGAGAAGGGTTCACCGGGGAGCTGTTTTTT
V: TRBV5-1
J: TRBJ2-2
D: .
size: .

CDR3: CASSPPTAYTIYF
DNA: TGTGCCAGCTCACCCCCGACCGCGTACACCATATATTTT
V: TRBV18
J: TRBJ1-3
D: .
size: few

CDR3: CASSEASGHHTDTQYF
DNA: TGTGCCAGCAGTGAAGCGTCGGGACATCACACAGATACGCAGTATTTT
V: TRBV2
J: TRBJ2-3
D: .
size: few

CDR3: CASSFAAGGYSMNTEAFF
DNA: TGTGCCAGCAGCTTTGCTGCTGGGGGCTATAGTATGAACACTGAAGCTTTCTTT
V: TRBV11-1
J: TRBJ1-1
D: .
size: few

CDR3: CSAKGYKSSYEQYF
DNA: TGCAGTGCTAAGGGCTACAAAAGCTCCTACGAGCAGTACTTC
V: TRBV20-1
J: TRBJ2-7
D: .
size: many

CDR3: CASRSTGETEAFF
DNA: TGTGCCAGCAGGAGCACAGGGGAGACTGAAGCTTTCTTT
V: TRBV27
J: TRBJ1-1
D: TRBD1
size: .

CDR3: CAWSVLGEGANVLTF
DNA: TGTGCCTGGAGTGTACTGGGGGAGGGGGCCAACGTCCTGACTTTC
V: TRBV30
J: TRBJ2-6
D: .
size: .

CDR3: CASSAMGTGTGSTEAFF
DNA: TGTGCCAGCAGTGCGATGGGGACAGGGACCGGCAGCACTGAAGCTTTCTTT
V: TRBV6-1
J: TRBJ1-1
D: TRBD1
size: .

CDR3: CASSSDWNQETQYF
DNA: TGTGCCAGCAGCTCTGATTGGAACCAAGAGACCCAGTACTTC
V: TRBV7-2
J: TRBJ2-5
D: .
size: many

CDR3: CASSRALGNNQPQHF
DNA: TGTGCCAGCAGCCGCGCATTAGGGAACAATCAGCCCCAGCATTTT
V: TRBV5-5
J: TRBJ1-5
D: .
size: many

CDR3: CSVEVPAEEIKAFF
DNA: TGCAGCGTTGAAGTACCGGCGGAGGAAATTAAAGCTTTCTTT
V: TRBV29-1
J: TRBJ1-1
D: .
size: many

CDR3: CATSDPSTGSYEQYF
DNA: TGTGCCACCAGTGACCCGTCGACAGGCTCCTACGAGCAGTACTTC
V: TRBV24-1
J: TRBJ2-7
D: .
size: many

CDR3: CASSVRTFLDEQYF
DNA: TGTGCCAGTAGTGTACGGACTTTCTTGGACGAGCAGTACTTC
V: TRBV19
J: TRBJ2-7
D: .
size: many

CDR3: CASSDKGYEQYF
DNA: TGTGCCAGCTCGGATAAGGGGTACGAGCAGTACTTC
V: TRBV18
J: TRBJ2-7
D: .
size: few

CDR3: CATSEGAIAGELFF
DNA: TGTGCCACCAGTGAGGGGGCAATTGCCGGGGAGCTGTTTTTT
V: TRBV15
J: TRBJ2-2
D: TRBD1
size: .

CDR3: CASSPTTGKLDEQYF
DNA: TGTGCCAGCAGTCCCACTACCGGGAAATTGGACGAGCAGTACTTC
V: TRBV7-2
J: TRBJ2-7
D: .
size: few

CDR3: CSVPGGRGQNTEAFF
DNA: TGCAGCGTCCCCGGGGGCAGAGGCCAGAACACTGAAGCTTTCTTT
V: TRBV29-1
J: TRBJ1-1
D: .
size: many

CDR3: CASRKTSGLYNEQFF
DNA: TGTGCCAGCAGGAAGACTAGCGGGCTCTACAATGAGCAGTTCTTC
V: TRBV6-2/TRBV6-3
J: TRBJ2-1
D: TRBD2
size: .

CDR3: CASRLPSGTNTGELFF
DNA: TGCGCCAGCAGGTTACCTAGCGGAACTAACACCGGGGAGCTGTTTTTT
V: TRBV5-1
J: TRBJ2-2
D: TRBD2
size: many

CDR3: CASSFPREGPVTDTQYF
DNA: TGTGCCAGCAGCTTCCCTCGGGAGGGCCCGGTGACAGATACGCAGTATTTT
V: TRBV7-8
J: TRBJ2-3
D: TRBD2
size: many

CDR3: CASSLAGVNNEQFF
DNA: TGTGCCAGCAGCTTAGCGGGGGTAAACAATGAGCAGTTCTTC
V: TRBV11-2
J: TRBJ2-1
D: .
size: few

CDR3: CSSNTGGYGYTF
DNA: TGCAGCTCTAATACCGGAGGTTATGGCTACACCTTC
V: TRBV29-1
J: TRBJ1-2
D: .
size: .

CDR3: CASSLSSSGPYNEQFF
DNA: TGTGCCAGCAGCTTATCCTCTAGCGGCCCATACAATGAGCAGTTCTTC
V: TRBV7-7
J: TRBJ2-1
D: TRBD2
size: many

CDR3: CASSVDQPQHF
DNA: TGTGCCAGCAGCGTAGATCAGCCCCAGCATTTT
V: TRBV9
J: TRBJ1-5
D: .
size: .

CDR3: CSALRDTSYEQYF
DNA: TGCAGTGCTCTCCGGGACACATCCTACGAGCAGTACTTC
V: TRBV20-1
J: TRBJ2-7
D: .
size: .

CDR3: CASSDRLSYEQYF
DNA: TGTGCCAGCAGTGACAGACTTTCCTACGAGCAGTACTTC
V: TRBV2
J: TRBJ2-7
D: .
size: few

CDR3: CASSPLWSGDYNEQFF
DNA: TGTGCCAGCAGCCCCCTCTGGAGCGGTGACTACAATGAGCAGTTCTTC
V: TRBV28
J: TRBJ2-1
D: .
size: many

CDR3: CASSVASSGRTTDTQYF
DNA: TGTGCCAGCAGCGTAGCTTCCTCGGGCAGAACCACAGATACGCAGTATTTT
V: TRBV9
J: TRBJ2-3
D: .
size: few

CDR3: CASSQLGAQGETQYF
DNA: TGTGCCAGCAGCCAGTTGGGGGCCCAGGGAGAGACCCAGTACTTC
V: TRBV14
J: TRBJ2-5
D: .
size: few

CDR3: CSARKGGSSYEQYF
DNA: TGCAGTGCTAGAAAGGGGGGAAGCTCCTACGAGCAGTACTTC
V: TRBV20-1
J: TRBJ2-7
D: .
size: many

CDR3: CASSPGTGVYSNQPQHF
DNA: TGTGCCAGCAGCCCTGGGACAGGGGTATATAGCAATCAGCCCCAGCATTTT
V: TRBV7-6
J: TRBJ1-5
D: TRBD1
size: many

CDR3: CASSFPGRTDTQYF
DNA: TGTGCCAGCAGTTTCCCCGGCAGGACAGATACGCAGTATTTT
V: TRBV28
J: TRBJ2-3
D: .
size: many

CDR3: CASSWGGGEQFF
DNA: TGTGCCAGCAGTTGGGGGGGAGGGGAGCAGTTCTTC
V: TRBV28
J: TRBJ2-1
D: TRBD2
size: .

CDR3: CASSQVIKDRGPYGYTF
DNA: TGTGCCAGCAGCCAAGTAATCAAGGACAGGGGGCCATATGGCTACACCTTC
V: TRBV4-2
J: TRBJ1-2
D: TRBD1
size: few

CDR3: CASNPGTGVQYF
DNA: TGTGCCAGCAATCCTGGAACGGGGGTACAGTACTTC
V: TRBV3-1
J: TRBJ2-5
D: .
size: few

CDR3: CASSTETWPETQYF
DNA: TGTGCCAGCAGCACAGAGACTTGGCCAGAGACCCAGTACTTC
V: TRBV5-4
J: TRBJ2-5
D: .
size: .

CDR3: CASSQEILADEQFF
DNA: TGCGCCAGCAGCCAAGAGATCCTAGCCGATGAGCAGTTCTTC
V: TRBV4-3
J: TRBJ2-1
D: .
size: few

CDR3: CASSLWATRTDTQYF
DNA: TGTGCCAGCAGTTTATGGGCTACCCGCACAGATACGCAGTATTTT
V: TRBV28
J: TRBJ2-3
D: .
size: many

CDR3: CASRPTSSSGNTIYF
DNA: TGTGCCAGCAGGCCTACTTCCAGCTCTGGAAACACCATATATTTT
V: TRBV12-3/TRBV12-4
J: TRBJ1-3
D: .
size: many

CDR3: CSATNRGRVNGYTF
DNA: TGCAGTGCCACAAACAGGGGAAGGGTGAATGGCTACACCTTC
V: TRBV20-1
J: TRBJ1-2
D: TRBD1
size: few